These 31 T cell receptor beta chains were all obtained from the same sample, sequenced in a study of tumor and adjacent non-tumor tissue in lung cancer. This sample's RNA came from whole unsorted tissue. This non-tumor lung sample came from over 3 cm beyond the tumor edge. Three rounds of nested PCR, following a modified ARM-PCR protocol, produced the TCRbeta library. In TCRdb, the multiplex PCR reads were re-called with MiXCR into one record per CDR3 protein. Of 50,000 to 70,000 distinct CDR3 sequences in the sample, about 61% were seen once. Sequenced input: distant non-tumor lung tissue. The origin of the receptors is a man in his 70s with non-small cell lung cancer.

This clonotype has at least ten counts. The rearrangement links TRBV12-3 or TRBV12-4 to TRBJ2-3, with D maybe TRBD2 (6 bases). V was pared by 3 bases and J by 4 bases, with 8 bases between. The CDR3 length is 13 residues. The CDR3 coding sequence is TGTGCCAGCAGTTTGGGGGAGGCAGATACGCAGTATTTT. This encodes CASSLGEADTQYF.

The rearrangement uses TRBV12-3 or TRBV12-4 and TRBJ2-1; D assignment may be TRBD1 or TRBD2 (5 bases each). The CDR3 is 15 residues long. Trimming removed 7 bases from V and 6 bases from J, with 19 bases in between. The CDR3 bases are TGTGCCAGCAACCGGATCGGCTCGAGGGGCAATGAGCAGTTCTTC. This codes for CASNRIGSRGNEQFF.

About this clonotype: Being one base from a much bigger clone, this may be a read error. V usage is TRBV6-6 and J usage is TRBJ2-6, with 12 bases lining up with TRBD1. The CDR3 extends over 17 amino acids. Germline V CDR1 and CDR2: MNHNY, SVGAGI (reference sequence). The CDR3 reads CASSKGQGAGGANILTF. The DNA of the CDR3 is TGTGCCAGCAGTAAGGGACAGGGGGCAGGAGGGGCCAACATCCTGACTTTC.

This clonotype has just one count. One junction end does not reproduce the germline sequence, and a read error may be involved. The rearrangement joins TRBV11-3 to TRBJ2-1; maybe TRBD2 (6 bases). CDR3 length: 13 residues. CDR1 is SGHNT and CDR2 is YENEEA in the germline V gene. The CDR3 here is CVSSPGMGREQFF. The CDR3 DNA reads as TGCGTCAGCAGTCCAGGGATGGGGAGGGAGCAGTTCTTC.

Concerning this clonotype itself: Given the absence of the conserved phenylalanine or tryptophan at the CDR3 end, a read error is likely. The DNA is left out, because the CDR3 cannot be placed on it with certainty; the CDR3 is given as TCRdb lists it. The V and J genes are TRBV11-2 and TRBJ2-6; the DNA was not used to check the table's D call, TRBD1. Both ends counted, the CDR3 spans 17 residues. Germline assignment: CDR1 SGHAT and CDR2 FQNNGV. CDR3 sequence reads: CASSSRGGSSGANVLTL.

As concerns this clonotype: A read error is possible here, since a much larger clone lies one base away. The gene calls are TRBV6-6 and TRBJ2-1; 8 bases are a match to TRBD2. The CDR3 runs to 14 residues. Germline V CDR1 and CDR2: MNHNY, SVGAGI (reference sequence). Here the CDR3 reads CGSSPGGSYNEQFF. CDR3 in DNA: TGTGGCAGCAGCCCGGGAGGGTCCTACAATGAGCAGTTCTTC.

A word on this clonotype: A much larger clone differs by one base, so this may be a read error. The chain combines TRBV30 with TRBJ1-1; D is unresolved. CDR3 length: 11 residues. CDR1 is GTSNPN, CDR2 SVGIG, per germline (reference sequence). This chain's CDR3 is CVWKWVTEAFF. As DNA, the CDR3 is TGTGTCTGGAAATGGGTCACTGAAGCTTTCTTT.

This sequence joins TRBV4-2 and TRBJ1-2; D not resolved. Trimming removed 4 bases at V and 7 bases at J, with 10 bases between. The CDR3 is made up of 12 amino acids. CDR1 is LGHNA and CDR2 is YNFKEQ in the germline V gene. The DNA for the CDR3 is TGTGCCAGCAGCCCCGAGTCAGGTGGCTACACCTTC. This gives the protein CASSPESGGYTF.

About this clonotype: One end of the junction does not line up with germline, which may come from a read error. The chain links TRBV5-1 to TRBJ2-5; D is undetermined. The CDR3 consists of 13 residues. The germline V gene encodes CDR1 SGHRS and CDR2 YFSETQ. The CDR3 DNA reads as TGCGCCGGCAGCTTGGAGCCGGCGGAGACCCAGTACTTC. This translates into CAGSLEPAETQYF.

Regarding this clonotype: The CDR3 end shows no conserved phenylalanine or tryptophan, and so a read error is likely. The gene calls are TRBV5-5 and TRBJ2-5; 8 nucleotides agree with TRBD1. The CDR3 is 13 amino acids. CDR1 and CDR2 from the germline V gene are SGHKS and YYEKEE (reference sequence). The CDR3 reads CASSRDRRETQYC. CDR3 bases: TGTGCCAGCAGCCGGGACAGGCGAGAGACACAGTACTGC.

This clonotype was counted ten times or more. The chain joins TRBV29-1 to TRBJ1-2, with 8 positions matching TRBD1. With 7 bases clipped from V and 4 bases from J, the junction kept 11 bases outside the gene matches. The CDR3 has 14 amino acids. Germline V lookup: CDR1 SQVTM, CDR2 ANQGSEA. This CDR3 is CSAAGQGGGYGYTF. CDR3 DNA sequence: TGCAGCGCCGCCGGACAGGGAGGTGGCTATGGCTACACCTTC.

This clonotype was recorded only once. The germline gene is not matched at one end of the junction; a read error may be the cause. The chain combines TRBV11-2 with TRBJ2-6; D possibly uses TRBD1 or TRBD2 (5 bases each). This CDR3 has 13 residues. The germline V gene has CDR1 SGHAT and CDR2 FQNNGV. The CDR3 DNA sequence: TGCACCAGTCGGACCTCTGGGGGCAACGTCCTGACTTTC. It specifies CTSRTSGGNVLTF.

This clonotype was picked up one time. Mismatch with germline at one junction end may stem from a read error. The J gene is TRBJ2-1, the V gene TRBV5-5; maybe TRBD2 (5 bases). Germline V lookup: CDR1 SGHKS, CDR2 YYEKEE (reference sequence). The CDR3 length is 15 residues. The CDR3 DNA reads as TGTACCAGCAGCTTCGGACTTGCGGGTGGCTTTGAGCAGTTCTTC. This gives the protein CTSSFGLAGGFEQFF.

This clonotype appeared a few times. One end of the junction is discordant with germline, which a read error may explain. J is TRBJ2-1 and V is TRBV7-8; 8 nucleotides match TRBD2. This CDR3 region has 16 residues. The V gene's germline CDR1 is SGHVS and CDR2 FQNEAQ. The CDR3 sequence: CASGLVGQRGWGEQFF. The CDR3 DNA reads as TGTGCCAGCGGCTTAGTAGGGCAGCGGGGGTGGGGTGAGCAGTTCTTC.

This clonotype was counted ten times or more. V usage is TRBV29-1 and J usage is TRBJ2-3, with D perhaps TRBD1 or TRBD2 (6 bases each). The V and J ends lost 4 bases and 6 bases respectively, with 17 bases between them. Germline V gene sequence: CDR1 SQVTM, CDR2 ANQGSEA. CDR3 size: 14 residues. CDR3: CSVATSGAGDTQYF. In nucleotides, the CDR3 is TGCAGCGTTGCGACGTCGGGGGCAGGGGATACGCAGTATTTT.

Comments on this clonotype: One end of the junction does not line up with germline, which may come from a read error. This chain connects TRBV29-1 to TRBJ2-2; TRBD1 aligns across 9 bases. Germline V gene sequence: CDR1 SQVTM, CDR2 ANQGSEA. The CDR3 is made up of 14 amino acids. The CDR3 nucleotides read TGCAGCGTGAGGGGACAGGGTGGCACCGGAGAGCTGTTTTTT. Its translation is CSVRGQGGTGELFF.

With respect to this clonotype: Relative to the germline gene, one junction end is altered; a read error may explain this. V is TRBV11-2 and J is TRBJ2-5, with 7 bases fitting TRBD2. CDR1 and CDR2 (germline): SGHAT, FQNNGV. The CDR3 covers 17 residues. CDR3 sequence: CASGLGHMGGVQETQYF. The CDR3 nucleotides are TGTGCCAGCGGCTTAGGTCACATGGGGGGGGTTCAAGAGACCCAGTACTTC. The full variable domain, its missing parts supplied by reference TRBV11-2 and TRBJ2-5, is EAGVAQSPRYKIIEKRQSVAFWCNPISGHATLYWYQQILGQGPKLLIQFQNNGVVDDSQLPKDRFSAERLKGVDSTLKIQPAKLEDSAVYLCASGLGHMGGVQETQYFGPGTRLLVL.

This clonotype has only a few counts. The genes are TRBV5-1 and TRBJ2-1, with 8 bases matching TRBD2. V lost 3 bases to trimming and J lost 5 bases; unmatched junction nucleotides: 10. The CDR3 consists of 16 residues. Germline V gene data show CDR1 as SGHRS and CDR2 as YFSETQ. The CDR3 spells CASSSFSGATNNEQFF. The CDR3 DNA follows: TGCGCCAGCAGCTCCTTTAGCGGGGCGACGAACAATGAGCAGTTCTTC.

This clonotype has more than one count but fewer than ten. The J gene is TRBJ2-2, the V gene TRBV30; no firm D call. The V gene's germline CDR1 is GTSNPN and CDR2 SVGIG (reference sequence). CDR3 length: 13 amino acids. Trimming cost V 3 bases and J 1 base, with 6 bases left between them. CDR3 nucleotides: TGTGCCTGGAGGCCCCTGAACACCGGGGAGCTGTTTTTT. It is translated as CAWRPLNTGELFF.

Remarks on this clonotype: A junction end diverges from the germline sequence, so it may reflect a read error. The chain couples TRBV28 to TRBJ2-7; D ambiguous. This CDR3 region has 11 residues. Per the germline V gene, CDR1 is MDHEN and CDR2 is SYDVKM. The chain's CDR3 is CASSLWGEHYF. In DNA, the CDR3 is TGTGCCAGCAGTTTATGGGGCGAGCATTACTTC.

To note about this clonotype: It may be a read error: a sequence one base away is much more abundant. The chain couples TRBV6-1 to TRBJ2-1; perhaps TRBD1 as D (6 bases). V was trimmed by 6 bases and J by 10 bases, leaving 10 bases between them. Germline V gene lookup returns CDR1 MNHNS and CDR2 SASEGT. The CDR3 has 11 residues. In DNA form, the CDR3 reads TGTGCCAGCAGCGACAGGAACGAGCAGTTCTTC. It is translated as CASSDRNEQFF.

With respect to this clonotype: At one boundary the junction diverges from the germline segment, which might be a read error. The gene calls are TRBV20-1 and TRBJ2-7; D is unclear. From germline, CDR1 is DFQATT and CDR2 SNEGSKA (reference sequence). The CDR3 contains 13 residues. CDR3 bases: TGCAGTGCTAGGGGGTCAGTGTGGTACGAACAGTACTTC. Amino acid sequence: CSARGSVWYEQYF.

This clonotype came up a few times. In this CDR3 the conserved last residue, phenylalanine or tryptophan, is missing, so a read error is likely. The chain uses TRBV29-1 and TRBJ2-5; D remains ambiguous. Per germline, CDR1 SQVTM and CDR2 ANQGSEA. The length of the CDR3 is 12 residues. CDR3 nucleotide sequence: TGCAGCGTTGACTGGAATGTGGAGATCCAGTACCTC. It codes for CSVDWNVEIQYL.

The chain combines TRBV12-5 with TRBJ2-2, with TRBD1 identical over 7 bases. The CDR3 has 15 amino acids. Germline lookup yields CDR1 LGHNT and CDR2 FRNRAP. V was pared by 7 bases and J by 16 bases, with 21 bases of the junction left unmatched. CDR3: CASARTGLNTGESFF. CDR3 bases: TGTGCTAGTGCCCGGACAGGTCTGAACACCGGGGAGTCGTTTTTT.

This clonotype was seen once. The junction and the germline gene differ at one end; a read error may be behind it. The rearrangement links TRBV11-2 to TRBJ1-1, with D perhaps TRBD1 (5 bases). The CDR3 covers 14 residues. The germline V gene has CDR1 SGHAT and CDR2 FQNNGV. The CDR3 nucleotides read TGTGCCAGCAGCTCCAGGGCGTGGAACACTGAAGCTCTCTTT. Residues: CASSSRAWNTEALF. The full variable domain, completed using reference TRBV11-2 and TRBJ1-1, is EAGVAQSPRYKIIEKRQSVAFWCNPISGHATLYWYQQILGQGPKLLIQFQNNGVVDDSQLPKDRFSAERLKGVDSTLKIQPAKLEDSAVYLCASSSRAWNTEALFGQGTRLTVV.

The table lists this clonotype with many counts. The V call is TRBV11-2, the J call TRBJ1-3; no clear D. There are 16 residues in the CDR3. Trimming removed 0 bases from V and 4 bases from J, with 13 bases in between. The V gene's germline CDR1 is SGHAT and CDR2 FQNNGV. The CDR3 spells CASSLDLRMSGNTIYF. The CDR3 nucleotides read TGTGCCAGCAGCTTAGATCTCCGGATGAGCGGAAACACCATATATTTT.

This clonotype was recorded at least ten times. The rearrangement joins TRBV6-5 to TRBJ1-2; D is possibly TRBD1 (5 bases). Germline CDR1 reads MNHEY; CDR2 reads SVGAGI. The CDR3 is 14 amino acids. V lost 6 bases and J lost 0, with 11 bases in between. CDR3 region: CASSPRGSNYGYTF. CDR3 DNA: TGTGCCAGCAGCCCCCGGGGGTCTAACTATGGCTACACCTTC.

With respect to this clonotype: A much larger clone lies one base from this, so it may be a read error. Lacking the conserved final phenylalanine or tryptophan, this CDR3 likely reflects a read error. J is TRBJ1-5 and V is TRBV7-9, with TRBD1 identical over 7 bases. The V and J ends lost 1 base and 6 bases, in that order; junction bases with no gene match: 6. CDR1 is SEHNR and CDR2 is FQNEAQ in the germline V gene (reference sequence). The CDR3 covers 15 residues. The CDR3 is CASSLGGTVGQPQHS. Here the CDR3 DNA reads TGTGCCAGCAGCTTAGGGGGGACAGTCGGTCAGCCCCAGCATTCT.

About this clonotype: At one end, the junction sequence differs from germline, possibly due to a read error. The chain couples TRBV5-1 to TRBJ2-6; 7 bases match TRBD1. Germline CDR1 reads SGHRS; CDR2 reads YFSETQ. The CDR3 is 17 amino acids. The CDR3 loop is CANSAGQDSSGANVLTF. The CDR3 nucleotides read TGCGCCAACAGCGCAGGACAGGATTCCTCTGGGGCCAACGTCCTGACTTTC.

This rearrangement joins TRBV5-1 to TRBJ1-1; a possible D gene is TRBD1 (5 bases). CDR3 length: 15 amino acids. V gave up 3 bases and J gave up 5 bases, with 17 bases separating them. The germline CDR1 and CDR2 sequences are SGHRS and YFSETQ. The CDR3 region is CASSYTGTRGTEAFF. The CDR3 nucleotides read TGCGCCAGCAGCTATACCGGGACGCGAGGGACTGAAGCTTTCTTT.

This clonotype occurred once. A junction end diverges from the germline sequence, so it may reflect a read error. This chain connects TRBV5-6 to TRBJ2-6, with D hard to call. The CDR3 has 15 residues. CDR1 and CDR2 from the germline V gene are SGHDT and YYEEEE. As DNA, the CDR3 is TGTGCCGGCAGCTTTTACACCGCCGGGGCCAACGTCCTGACTTTC. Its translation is CAGSFYTAGANVLTF.